What follows are 29 T cell receptor beta chains derived from one specimen sequenced in a study of spatial heterogeneity in lung cancer. Described time point: sample taken at primary tumor resection. From tumor, nontumor lung or frozen PBMC, whole RNA was taken unsorted for sequencing. Each CDR3 protein is one row after TCRdb ran MiXCR on the 5' RACE reads. The sample lists tens of thousands of distinct CDR3 sequences, around 8.4% occurring once. Sequences were derived from PBMCs, sampled at surgery. The receptors stem from a female donor with early-stage non-small cell lung cancer.

This clonotype was detected ten times or more. The chain carries TRBV12-3 or TRBV12-4 and TRBJ2-1; 8 nucleotides align to TRBD2. The junction had 6 bases not matched to a gene; V was cut back by 6 bases and J by 2 bases. This CDR3 has 15 residues. CDR3 bases: TGTGCCAGCAGCCCCGGGACTAGTGCCTACAATGAGCAGTTCTTC. Its protein is CASSPGTSAYNEQFF.

The V call is TRBV20-1, the J call TRBJ2-1; tentatively, D is TRBD1 (6 bases). The CDR3 consists of 14 residues. The ends were cut back, 5 bases at V and 3 bases at J, with 14 bases in the middle. Germline assignment: CDR1 DFQATT and CDR2 SNEGSKA (reference sequence). CDR3 sequence (DNA): TGCAGTGCTTCGTGGGGGACACTCTACAATGAGCAGTTCTTC. This translates into CSASWGTLYNEQFF.

CDR3: CASSLGQEGEKLFF. CDR3 DNA: TGTGCCAGCAGTCTCGGTCAGGAGGGTGAAAAACTGTTTTTT. V usage is TRBV28 and J usage is TRBJ1-4; D gene uncertain. In germline, CDR1 is MDHEN, CDR2 SYDVKM. Trimming pared 5 bases from V and 7 bases from J, leaving 14 bases between. The CDR3 extends over 14 amino acids.

The table lists this clonotype with a few counts. The J gene is TRBJ1-5, the V gene TRBV12-3 or TRBV12-4; D is perhaps TRBD1 (6 bases). Trimming took off 7 bases at V and 0 bases at J, with 10 bases between the two ends. The length of the CDR3 is 14 residues. For the CDR3, the DNA is TGTGCCAGCACCGGACAGATTAGCAATCAGCCCCAGCATTTT. Its protein is CASTGQISNQPQHF.

This clonotype appeared many times. The chain joins TRBV5-1 to TRBJ2-1; maybe TRBD2 (5 bases). The CDR3 spans 17 residues. V shed 0 bases and J shed 9 bases, with 22 bases lying between them. The germline V gene encodes CDR1 SGHRS and CDR2 YFSETQ. In DNA form, the CDR3 reads TGCGCCAGCAGCTTGGGAGCCGCGACTGGGAGTCGCGGTGAGCAGTTCTTC. Protein sequence: CASSLGAATGSRGEQFF.

The J gene is TRBJ2-7, the V gene TRBV25-1; 10 nucleotides line up with TRBD2. From germline, CDR1 is MGHDK and CDR2 SYGVNS. V was pared by 6 bases and J by 6 bases, with 2 bases of the junction left unmatched. This CDR3 has 12 amino acids. The CDR3 loop reads CASSERGGEQYF. In DNA, the CDR3 is TGTGCCAGCAGCGAGCGGGGGGGCGAGCAGTACTTC.

This clonotype was counted many times. V gene TRBV12-5 combines with J gene TRBJ2-1; TRBD2 is a possible D gene (6 bases). There are 16 residues in the CDR3. Germline V lookup: CDR1 LGHNT, CDR2 FRNRAP. V lost 0 bases to trimming and J lost 0 bases, with 9 bases between them. CDR3 in DNA: TGTGCTAGTGGTTTGGTACTCGGGGGCTCCTACAATGAGCAGTTCTTC. Protein sequence: CASGLVLGGSYNEQFF.

V usage is TRBV20-1 and J usage is TRBJ1-2; D possibly corresponds to TRBD1 (6 bases). The CDR3 is 14 residues long. The V and J ends lost 0 bases and 0 bases respectively, with 8 bases between them. CDR1 and CDR2 from the germline V gene are DFQATT and SNEGSKA (reference sequence). The chain's CDR3 is CSAREAGANYGYTF. The CDR3 nucleotides read TGCAGTGCTAGAGAGGCAGGGGCTAACTATGGCTACACCTTC.

This clonotype was counted ten times or more. The chain combines TRBV12-3 or TRBV12-4 with TRBJ1-2, with unresolved D. Trimming shortened V by 7 bases and J by 2 bases, and 8 bases separated the two germline ends. CDR3 length: 12 amino acids. The CDR3 DNA sequence: TGTGCCAGCAAGGTTTCAAACTATGGCTACACCTTC. Translated, it gives CASKVSNYGYTF.

In this sample, this clonotype turned up many times. The J gene is TRBJ1-6, the V gene TRBV9; perhaps TRBD1 as D (6 bases). Germline CDR1 reads SGDLS; CDR2 reads YYNGEE. Trimming removed 0 bases from V and 7 bases from J, with 8 bases in between. The CDR3 contains 14 residues. The CDR3 region has the DNA TGTGCCAGCAGCGTAGTGCAGGGGAATTCACCCCTCCACTTT. This encodes CASSVVQGNSPLHF.

The chain combines TRBV6-2 or TRBV6-3 with TRBJ2-7; D may correspond to TRBD1 or TRBD2 (5 bases each). Germline V gene sequence: CDR1 MNHEY, CDR2 SVGEGT. The CDR3 consists of 14 residues. V was pared by 7 bases and J by 4 bases, with 17 bases between. In DNA, the CDR3 is TGTGCCAGCACCCACTGGGGGAGAGGATACGAGCAGTACTTC. Protein: CASTHWGRGYEQYF.

This clonotype has a count of ten or more. The chain has TRBV7-9 and TRBJ1-5; TRBD1 might be the D (5 bases). Deletions cut 3 bases from V and 3 bases from J, with 9 bases between. The CDR3 is made up of 14 amino acids. Germline V gene data show CDR1 as SEHNR and CDR2 as FQNEAQ (reference sequence). The CDR3 is CASSLGQNNQPQHF. In DNA form, the CDR3 reads TGTGCCAGCAGCTTGGGGCAGAACAATCAGCCCCAGCATTTT.

This clonotype was detected ten times or more. The V call is TRBV28, the J call TRBJ2-5; D not resolved. The CDR3 sequence is 13 residues long. CDR1 is MDHEN and CDR2 is SYDVKM in the germline V gene. Trimming cost V 3 bases and J 0 bases, with 5 bases left between them. The CDR3 DNA is TGTGCCAGCAGTTTCCCGTACCAAGAGACCCAGTACTTC. It encodes CASSFPYQETQYF.

The sample holds many counts of this clonotype. This chain uses TRBV24-1 with TRBJ2-2; weak D call: TRBD1 (6 bases). The CDR3 extends over 15 amino acids. Germline CDR1 reads KGHDR; CDR2 reads SFDVKD. V was clipped by 0 bases and J by 3 bases, with 7 bases between them. The CDR3 DNA is TGTGCCACCAGTGATTTGGACAGGTACACCGGGGAGCTGTTTTTT. Translated, it gives CATSDLDRYTGELFF.

The V gene is TRBV10-3, the J gene TRBJ2-3; TRBD2 aligns across 10 bases. V gave up 3 bases and J gave up 4 bases; unmatched junction bases: 10. This CDR3 has 17 residues. Looked up from germline, CDR1 is ENHRY and CDR2 is SYGVKD. CDR3 sequence (DNA): TGTGCCATCAGTGAAACTCTAGCGGGAGCTTCCGCAGATACGCAGTATTTT. The encoded protein is CAISETLAGASADTQYF.

This clonotype was counted at least ten times. The rearrangement uses TRBV29-1 and TRBJ2-6; 8 nucleotides align to TRBD1. This CDR3 comprises 17 residues. The V gene's germline CDR1 is SQVTM and CDR2 ANQGSEA. V was pared by 6 bases and J by 2 bases, with 12 bases of the junction left unmatched. CDR3 residues: CSVAKGQGLAGANVLTF. The CDR3 DNA follows: TGCAGCGTAGCGAAAGGACAGGGTCTGGCTGGGGCCAACGTCCTGACTTTC.

This clonotype was found many times. J is TRBJ1-4 and V is TRBV4-2; D perhaps matches TRBD1 (6 bases). The CDR3 has 15 amino acids. Germline assignment: CDR1 LGHNA and CDR2 YNFKEQ. The V end lost 0 bases, the J end lost 5 bases, and 10 bases lay between the germline ends. The CDR3 spells CASSQENRANEKLFF. The CDR3 DNA is TGTGCCAGCAGCCAAGAGAACAGGGCGAATGAAAAACTGTTTTTT.

This clonotype was counted between two and nine times. The chain combines TRBV27 with TRBJ2-7, with a possible D match to TRBD2 (5 bases). The CDR3 totals 14 residues. The germline V and J ends were trimmed by 5 bases and 6 bases, with 17 bases remaining between them. CDR1 and CDR2 from the germline V gene are MNHEY and SMNVEV (reference sequence). CDR3 sequence (DNA): TGTGCCAGCAGTCCCCAGCGGCGCCTTGGCGAGCAGTACTTC. Translating gives CASSPQRRLGEQYF.

This rearrangement joins TRBV12-3 or TRBV12-4 to TRBJ1-2, with unresolved D. Trimming stripped 6 bases from V and 6 bases from J, with 11 bases between. The CDR3 covers 12 residues. This CDR3 is CASSLTTDGYTF. CDR3 DNA sequence: TGTGCCAGCAGCCTGACTACAGATGGCTACACCTTC.

This clonotype was found a few times. The rearrangement uses TRBV5-1 and TRBJ2-4; D is unresolved. CDR3 length: 14 residues. Trimming took 0 bases from V and 0 from J, leaving 4 bases between them. From germline, CDR1 is SGHRS and CDR2 YFSETQ. The CDR3 spells CASSLDGAKNIQYF. CDR3 in DNA: TGCGCCAGCAGCTTGGACGGAGCCAAAAACATTCAGTACTTC.

This clonotype appeared many times. V gene TRBV20-1 combines with J gene TRBJ2-7; 7 bases match TRBD2. CDR3 length: 11 amino acids. Germline V gene data show CDR1 as DFQATT and CDR2 as SNEGSKA (reference sequence). V was pared by 5 bases and J by 4 bases, with 2 bases of the junction left unmatched. CDR3 loop: CSAQAGYEQYF. CDR3 bases: TGCAGTGCTCAAGCGGGGTACGAGCAGTACTTC.

This clonotype was recorded many times. The genes are TRBV20-1 and TRBJ1-5; unclear D gene. The V gene lost 3 bases and the J gene lost 0 bases, with 9 bases spanning the gap. Germline V gives CDR1 DFQATT, CDR2 SNEGSKA (reference sequence). CDR3 length: 14 amino acids. The CDR3 sequence: CSARVGSSNQPQHF. For the CDR3, the DNA is TGCAGTGCTAGGGTGGGCAGTAGCAATCAGCCCCAGCATTTT.

The chain combines TRBV12-3 or TRBV12-4 with TRBJ1-5; D call uncertain. This CDR3 has 12 residues. The V end was cut by 3 bases, the J end by 5 bases, with 5 bases between. CDR3 loop: CASSFTYQPQHF. CDR3 nucleotide sequence: TGTGCCAGCAGTTTCACGTATCAGCCCCAGCATTTT.

There are many counts of this clonotype. The chain couples TRBV6-5 to TRBJ1-1, with 8 bases fitting TRBD1. Germline V CDR1 and CDR2: MNHEY, SVGAGI. CDR3 length: 14 residues. Trimming at V came to 5 bases and at J to 0 bases, leaving 2 bases not matched to a gene. The CDR3 spells CASSRTGLNTEAFF. CDR3 DNA: TGTGCCAGCAGTAGGACAGGGCTGAACACTGAAGCTTTCTTT.

This clonotype occurred many times. This chain's CDR3 is CSVEDEAAANYGYTF. The CDR3 DNA reads as TGCAGCGTTGAAGATGAGGCAGCTGCTAACTATGGCTACACCTTC. This chain links TRBV29-1 with TRBJ1-2; no clear D. The CDR3 is made up of 15 amino acids. Deletions cut 0 bases from V and 0 bases from J, with 11 bases between. Germline V gene data show CDR1 as SQVTM and CDR2 as ANQGSEA.

V is TRBV25-1 and J is TRBJ2-6; D may correspond to TRBD1 or TRBD2 (5 bases each). CDR3 length: 16 residues. V lost 2 bases and J 4 bases, leaving 12 bases between the germline ends. The V gene's germline CDR1 is MGHDK and CDR2 SYGVNS. CDR3 DNA: TGTGCCAGCAGTGAAATGGGGGTGGCCGGGGCCAACGTCCTGACTTTC. Amino acids: CASSEMGVAGANVLTF.

There are many counts of this clonotype. V gene TRBV7-6 combines with J gene TRBJ1-1, with D uncertain. Germline lookup yields CDR1 SGHVS and CDR2 FNYEAQ. Trimming took off 3 bases at V and 1 base at J, with 12 bases between the two ends. The CDR3 length is 15 residues. The CDR3 DNA is TGTGCCAGCAGCTTCTCGAACAGAGAGAACACTGAAGCTTTCTTT. Its protein is CASSFSNRENTEAFF. The variable domain in full, with the rest retrieved from reference TRBV7-6 and TRBJ1-1, is GAGVSQSPRYKVTKRGQDVALRCDPISGHVSLYWYRQALGQGPEFLTYFNYEAQQDKSGLPNDRFSAERPEGSISTLTIQRTEQRDSAMYRCASSFSNRENTEAFFGQGTRLTVV.

This clonotype was picked up many times. The chain uses TRBV19 and TRBJ2-2; 11 bases fit TRBD1. This CDR3 has 13 amino acids. CDR1 is LNHDA, CDR2 SQIVND, per germline (reference sequence). With V trimmed by 11 bases and J by 5 bases, 4 bases remained unmatched. The CDR3 sequence: CASRDRGTGELFF. DNA of the CDR3: TGTGCCTCCCGGGACAGGGGGACCGGGGAGCTGTTTTTT.

At least ten counts were recorded for this clonotype. The rearrangement links TRBV5-1 to TRBJ2-1; 9 nucleotides align to TRBD2. The CDR3 sequence is 16 residues long. Germline values: CDR1 SGHRS, CDR2 YFSETQ. V dropped 4 bases and J dropped 4; count of bases not matched to a gene: 9. The CDR3 region is CASSPGGLAGYNEQFF. The CDR3 DNA sequence: TGCGCCAGCAGCCCTGGAGGTCTAGCGGGATACAATGAGCAGTTCTTC.